The present T cell receptor beta chain was sequenced within a study of lymphopenia after photon versus proton radiotherapy. Comment on this clone: Its antigen remains unknown.

Germline V lookup: CDR1 SGHNT, CDR2 YYREEE (reference sequence). V gave up 0 bases and J gave up 2 bases, with 14 bases separating them. This CDR3 has 16 residues. Study-wide results and limits: Post-nadir diversity loss with photons came from oligoclonal expansion, particularly CD8+ Temra cells. Authors raise, but do not show, better survival with proton therapy. Larger post-nadir TCR diversity loss correlated inversely with survival in deceased patients. Under photons, naive T cells and diversity fell while effector/memory populations rose.

TCRdb's copy holds only in-frame clones and misses some; the assay was immunoSEQ multiplex PCR. The repertoire holds more than 25,000 clones, with around 90% as singletons. Sequences were derived from peripheral blood, sampled from a patient treated with photon-based radiotherapy. The V call is TRBV5-4, the J call TRBJ1-1; no clear D. This receptor was obtained from a woman aged 45-65 years with pancreatic cancer. In nucleotides, the CDR3 is TGTGCCAGCAGCTTGGGGTCTGCAGGCCTAAACACTGAAGCTTTCTTT. Translating it yields CASSLGSAGLNTEAFF.